These 28 T cell receptor beta chains share one sample of origin, sequenced in a study of Graves' ophthalmopathy and Graves' hyperthyroidism. Amplification targeted the TCR beta CDR3 regions, with RNA transcripts as the source material. First-round RT-PCR relied on HTBI primers, and a second-round multiplex PCR came next. Each CDR3 protein gets one entry after TCRdb re-called the multiplex PCR reads with MiXCR. The sample comprises about 210,000 distinct CDR3 sequences, 25% to 35% of which are singletons, and approximately 9.6% rests with the top ten. The sample consisted of peripheral blood. Receptors were obtained from a man aged 45 to 65 with Graves' ophthalmopathy.

To note about this clonotype: One end of the junction does not line up with germline, which may come from a read error. The rearrangement joins TRBV27 to TRBJ2-5; tentatively, D is TRBD2 (5 bases). This CDR3 has 14 amino acids. The germline V gene encodes CDR1 MNHEY and CDR2 SMNVEV (reference sequence). DNA of the CDR3: TGTGCCAGCAATTTATCTCCAGCGGAAGAGTCCCAGTACTTC. It yields the protein CASNLSPAEESQYF.

This clonotype was seen ten or more times. The chain carries TRBV14 and TRBJ2-5; 11 positions agree with TRBD2. Germline loops: CDR1 SGHDN, CDR2 FVKESK. J lost 5 bases, V lost 6 bases, and 14 bases had no gene match. The CDR3 covers 17 residues. As DNA, the CDR3 is TGTGCCAGCAGTGTCGACAGGACTAGCGGGCGCCTGGAGACCCAGTACTTC. It specifies CASSVDRTSGRLETQYF. Variable domain in full (rest from reference TRBV14 and TRBJ2-5): EAGVTQFPSHSVIEKGQTVTLRCDPISGHDNLYWYRRVMGKEIKFLLHFVKESKQDESGMPNNRFLAERTGGTYSTLKVQPAELEDSGVYFCASSVDRTSGRLETQYFGPGTRLLVL.

In this sample, this clonotype turned up a few times. This may arise from a read error, as a much more abundant clone is one base away. The chain combines TRBV18 with TRBJ2-7, with TRBD1 identical over 7 bases. The CDR3 runs to 16 residues. CDR1 and CDR2 from the germline V gene are KGHSH and LQKENI. The CDR3 region is CASPPYTGQSSYEQYF. The CDR3 DNA reads as TGTGCCAGCCCACCCTATACGGGACAGTCGTCCTACGAGCAGTACTTC.

This clonotype has a count of ten or more. The chain carries TRBV9 and TRBJ2-7; perhaps TRBD2 as D (6 bases). Trimming removed 0 bases at V and 0 bases at J, with 13 bases between. This CDR3 comprises 16 residues. Germline V gene data show CDR1 as SGDLS and CDR2 as YYNGEE. As DNA, the CDR3 is TGTGCCAGCAGCGTAGCTGTGGGGACTTCCTCCTACGAGCAGTACTTC. It specifies CASSVAVGTSSYEQYF.

This clonotype was counted many times. This rearrangement joins TRBV20-1 to TRBJ1-6, with 10 positions matching TRBD1. Germline V gives CDR1 DFQATT, CDR2 SNEGSKA (reference sequence). V shed 4 bases, J shed 5 bases, and the junction held 5 bases outside the gene matches. The CDR3 runs 15 residues. The chain's CDR3 is CSAISGTGDNSPLHF. Written as DNA, the CDR3 is TGCAGTGCTATATCCGGGACAGGGGATAATTCACCCCTCCACTTT.

This clonotype appeared many times. The V call is TRBV6-6, the J call TRBJ1-1, with a tentative D call TRBD1 (5 bases). This CDR3 contains 14 residues. With 2 bases removed from V and 1 base from J, the gap between germline ends came to 8 bases. Germline V gene lookup returns CDR1 MNHNY and CDR2 SVGAGI (reference sequence). The CDR3 DNA reads as TGTGCCAGCAGTTACGTAGGGACGAACACTGAAGCTTTCTTT. It codes for CASSYVGTNTEAFF.

This clonotype was observed many times. V is TRBV5-1 and J is TRBJ2-7, with 8 bases matching TRBD2. Germline CDR1 SGHRS, CDR2 YFSETQ. The CDR3 spans 16 residues. V shed 0 bases and J 3 bases; nucleotides not matched to a gene: 8. The CDR3, as DNA: TGCGCCAGCAGCTTGGGGCCTCCGGGACTAGGCTACGAGCAGTACTTC. Translating gives CASSLGPPGLGYEQYF.

In its sample, this clonotype was seen many times. This sequence joins TRBV10-3 and TRBJ1-6; 8 nucleotides align to TRBD1. CDR1 ENHRY and CDR2 SYGVKD come from the germline V gene. With V trimmed by 0 bases and J by 4 bases, 11 bases remained unmatched. The CDR3 has 19 amino acids. The CDR3 loop is CAISESLETGALYNSPLHF. In DNA, the CDR3 is TGTGCCATCAGTGAGTCTCTGGAGACAGGGGCTTTATATAATTCACCCCTCCACTTT.

The chain joins TRBV12-3 or TRBV12-4 to TRBJ2-7; a weak D match, TRBD2 (5 bases). This CDR3 contains 14 residues. V was shortened by 3 bases and J by 6 bases, with 15 bases between the two germline ends. The CDR3 region is CASSLSVGGGEQYF. The CDR3 DNA reads TGTGCCAGCAGTTTGTCTGTCGGAGGAGGCGAGCAGTACTTC.

The J gene is TRBJ2-2, the V gene TRBV28; 7 bases line up with TRBD1. This CDR3 is built from 15 residues. The germline CDR1 and CDR2 sequences are MDHEN and SYDVKM. V was pared by 4 bases and J by 1 base, with 3 bases of the junction left unmatched. CDR3 region: CASSSYRGNTGELFF. CDR3 nucleotide sequence: TGTGCCAGCAGTTCTTACAGGGGGAACACCGGGGAGCTGTTTTTT.

V and J are TRBV6-1 and TRBJ1-6; tentative D call: TRBD1 (5 bases). The germline CDR1 and CDR2 sequences are MNHNS and SASEGT. The length of the CDR3 is 14 residues. V was shortened by 7 bases and J by 8 bases, with 15 bases between the two germline ends. CDR3 nucleotide sequence: TGTGCCAGCAAGGCCGAAGGGGCGGATTCACCCCTCCACTTT. This sequence encodes CASKAEGADSPLHF.

This clonotype was recorded at least ten times. The chain is built from TRBV28 and TRBJ2-7; 8 nucleotides align to TRBD1. The CDR3 consists of 13 residues. V trimming: 5 bases; J trimming: 3 bases; junction bases outside the gene matches: 3. CDR1 and CDR2 from the germline V gene are MDHEN and SYDVKM. CDR3 in amino acids: CASSGQGNYEQYF. The DNA of the CDR3 is TGTGCCAGCAGTGGACAGGGTAACTACGAGCAGTACTTC.

This clonotype has a count of ten or more. V usage is TRBV9 and J usage is TRBJ2-1, with 8 bases fitting TRBD1. CDR1 SGDLS and CDR2 YYNGEE come from the germline V gene. J gave up 6 bases and V 4 bases, and 6 bases lay outside the gene matches. This CDR3 is built from 14 residues. The CDR3 nucleotides read TGTGCCAGCAGCCCAGGACAGGGTTCCAATGAGCAGTTCTTC. Amino acids: CASSPGQGSNEQFF.

In its sample, this clonotype is medium-sized (0.01 to 0.1%). The chain is built from TRBV6-6 and TRBJ2-5; D remains ambiguous. With 2 bases removed from V and 5 bases from J, the gap between germline ends came to 3 bases. CDR1 is MNHNY, CDR2 SVGAGI, per germline (reference sequence). The CDR3 extends over 11 amino acids. The CDR3 region is CASSYGETQYF. For the CDR3, the DNA is TGTGCCAGCAGTTACGGCGAGACCCAGTACTTC.

The chain carries TRBV12-3 or TRBV12-4 and TRBJ2-1, with 7 bases identical to TRBD2. The ends lost 6 bases at V and 6 bases at J; junction bases unmatched: 14. The CDR3 totals 16 residues. The CDR3 DNA reads TGTGCCAGCAGCCCAAAAGGACGGAGGACTAGCAATGAGCAGTTCTTC. Residues: CASSPKGRRTSNEQFF.

This clonotype has ten or more counts. The chain links TRBV12-5 to TRBJ2-5; TRBD1 is a possible D gene (6 bases). Germline V gives CDR1 LGHNT, CDR2 FRNRAP. The CDR3 sequence is 14 residues long. V lost 5 bases to trimming and J lost 1 base, with 11 bases between them. DNA of the CDR3: TGTGCTAGTGGTGCCGGACAGTCCCAAGAGACCCAGTACTTC. Translating gives CASGAGQSQETQYF.

This clonotype appeared a few times. The chain joins TRBV7-6 to TRBJ2-7; D ambiguous. The germline CDR1 and CDR2 sequences are SGHVS and FNYEAQ. V was pared by 4 bases and J by 0 bases, with 10 bases between. The CDR3 spans 14 residues. CDR3 sequence reads: CASSSMTHSYEQYF. As DNA, the CDR3 is TGTGCCAGCAGCTCCATGACTCACTCCTACGAGCAGTACTTC.

The chain carries TRBV2 and TRBJ1-2, with 9 bases identical to TRBD1. Germline V lookup: CDR1 SNHLY, CDR2 FYNNEI. With 7 bases clipped from V and 8 bases from J, the junction kept 5 bases outside the gene matches. This CDR3 is 12 amino acids long. The CDR3: CASTTGGYGYTF. CDR3 nucleotide sequence: TGTGCCAGCACGACAGGGGGATACGGCTACACCTTC.

In this sample, this clonotype turned up many times. The rearrangement joins TRBV27 to TRBJ2-7, with D unresolved. V lost 3 bases and J lost 9, with 9 bases in between. The CDR3 contains 11 residues. Germline V lookup: CDR1 MNHEY, CDR2 SMNVEV (reference sequence). DNA of the CDR3: TGTGCCAGCAGTTTCGAAGACTCGCAGTACTTC. Translated: CASSFEDSQYF.

Ten or more counts support this clonotype. The chain has TRBV14 and TRBJ1-1, with D perhaps TRBD1 (6 bases). CDR1 and CDR2 from the germline V gene are SGHDN and FVKESK. V lost 6 bases to trimming and J lost 2 bases, with 19 bases between them. This CDR3 has 16 amino acids. The CDR3 is CASSRDITGSNTEAFF. DNA for the CDR3: TGTGCCAGCAGTCGTGATATTACAGGGTCCAACACTGAAGCTTTCTTT.

This clonotype was observed many times. The rearrangement links TRBV20-1 to TRBJ2-5; the D is unclear. This CDR3 contains 12 residues. Trimming pared 6 bases from V and 5 bases from J, leaving 13 bases between. Germline V gene sequence: CDR1 DFQATT, CDR2 SNEGSKA (reference sequence). The CDR3 sequence: CSASAVRETQYF. In DNA, the CDR3 is TGCAGTGCCTCCGCCGTCAGGGAGACCCAGTACTTC.

This clonotype has ten or more counts. The chain couples TRBV14 to TRBJ2-7; D uncertain. The CDR3 contains 15 residues. V was clipped by 1 base and J by 4 bases, with 14 bases between them. Germline V gene data show CDR1 as SGHDN and CDR2 as FVKESK. CDR3 amino acids: CASSQALGTLYEQYF. The CDR3 DNA follows: TGTGCCAGCAGCCAAGCTTTGGGCACCCTTTACGAGCAGTACTTC.

CDR3 nucleotides: TGTGCCAGCAGTTTAAACAGGCCATTCTCTGGAAACACCATATATTTT. Residues: CASSLNRPFSGNTIYF. V gene TRBV12-3 or TRBV12-4 combines with J gene TRBJ1-3, with D possibly being TRBD1 (5 bases). The CDR3 has 16 residues. V shed 2 bases and J shed 0 bases, with 11 bases lying between them.

This clonotype was counted once. The rearrangement joins TRBV6-1 to TRBJ2-7; D unclear. Trimming removed 0 bases at V and 6 bases at J, with 6 bases between. This CDR3 is built from 12 residues. Germline V gene data show CDR1 as MNHNS and CDR2 as SASEGT. The CDR3 region is CASSEAKGEQYF. DNA of the CDR3: TGTGCCAGCAGTGAAGCCAAAGGCGAGCAGTACTTC.

This clonotype has a count of ten or more. The chain links TRBV20-1 to TRBJ2-7, with TRBD2 matching 7 bases. CDR1 is DFQATT, CDR2 SNEGSKA, per germline (reference sequence). The trim removed 2 bases at V and 5 bases at J, leaving 15 bases unmatched. The CDR3 runs to 16 residues. The CDR3 is CSARRQPGLKVHEQYF. CDR3 in DNA: TGCAGTGCTAGACGTCAACCGGGACTAAAGGTTCACGAGCAGTACTTC.

This clonotype was seen many times. V gene TRBV11-2 combines with J gene TRBJ2-5; 14 positions match TRBD2. Per germline, CDR1 SGHAT and CDR2 FQNNGV. Trimming took 4 bases from V and 5 from J; bases not matched to a gene: 6. CDR3 length: 16 amino acids. The CDR3 here is CASSWGLAGAGETQYF. In DNA form, the CDR3 reads TGTGCCAGCAGCTGGGGACTAGCGGGAGCGGGTGAGACCCAGTACTTC.

This clonotype was seen at least ten times. The chain has TRBV7-2 and TRBJ2-7; D is undetermined. This CDR3 contains 15 residues. Germline V gene sequence: CDR1 SGHTA, CDR2 FQGNSA. The V and J ends lost 5 bases and 3 bases respectively, with 17 bases between them. In DNA form, the CDR3 reads TGTGCCAGCAGCCCGGACCGCTTTTTGAGCTACGAGCAGTACTTC. This translates into CASSPDRFLSYEQYF. The full variable domain, in which reference TRBV7-2 and TRBJ2-7 provide the parts outside the CDR3, is GAGVSQSPSNKVTEKGKDVELRCDPISGHTALYWYRQSLGQGLEFLIYFQGNSAPDKSGLPSDRFSAERTGGSVSTLTIQRTQQEDSAVYLCASSPDRFLSYEQYFGPGTRLTVT.

This clonotype was detected ten times or more. The chain has TRBV28 and TRBJ1-2; D possibly corresponds to TRBD1 (5 bases). Germline CDR1 is MDHEN and CDR2 is SYDVKM. V gave up 7 bases and J gave up 0 bases, with 9 bases separating them. This CDR3 is built from 13 residues. In nucleotides, the CDR3 is TGTGCCAGCAAGACAGATTCTAACTATGGCTACACCTTC. It is translated as CASKTDSNYGYTF.